The present T cell receptor beta chain was sequenced within a study of neurological immune-mediated disorders. Study conclusions and caveats: Private repertoires in all groups were suggested by the absence of shared CDR3 amino acid sequences among expanded clones across subjects.

Synthesis of cDNA used 5'RACE (with 10-nucleotide random UMIs). Over 190 million TCR-beta sequences, together covering 15-18 subjects, were produced by every individual sequencing run that was carried out. TCRdb redid the calling of the 5' RACE reads with MiXCR, one entry per CDR3 protein. The sample holds fewer than 90,000 distinct CDR3 sequences, 10% seen once. A note on this clonotype: Its target is unknown.

The unsorted libraries had their origin in 2 million PBMCs stored at -80 C. Source material: PBMCs. This receptor was taken from a man in his forties or fifties in good health.

The chain's CDR3 is CASSYSTSGGQFF. The CDR3 bases are TGTGCCAGCAGCTACTCGACTAGCGGGGGGCAGTTCTTC. The genes are TRBV6-4 and TRBJ2-1, with TRBD2 matching 12 bases. The germline CDR1 and CDR2 sequences are MRHNA and SNTAGT. The CDR3 length is 13 residues. Trimming took 6 bases from V and 12 from J; bases not matched to a gene: 6.